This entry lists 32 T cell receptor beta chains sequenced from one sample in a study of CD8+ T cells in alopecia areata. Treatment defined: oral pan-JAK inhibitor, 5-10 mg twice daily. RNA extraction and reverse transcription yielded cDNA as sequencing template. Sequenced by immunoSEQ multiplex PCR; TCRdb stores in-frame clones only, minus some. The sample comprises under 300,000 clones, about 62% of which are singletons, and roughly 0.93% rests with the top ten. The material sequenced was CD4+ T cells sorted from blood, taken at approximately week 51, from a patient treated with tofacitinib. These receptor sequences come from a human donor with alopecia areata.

CDR3 bases: TGTGCCAGCAGCATAGCGGGGGGGAGCTCCTACAATGAGCAGTTCTTC. This translates into CASSIAGGSSYNEQFF. The chain links TRBV7-3 to TRBJ2-1, with 11 bases fitting TRBD2. Germline loops: CDR1 SGHTA, CDR2 FQGTGA. CDR3 length: 16 residues. V was pared by 5 bases and J by 0 bases, with 3 bases of the junction left unmatched.

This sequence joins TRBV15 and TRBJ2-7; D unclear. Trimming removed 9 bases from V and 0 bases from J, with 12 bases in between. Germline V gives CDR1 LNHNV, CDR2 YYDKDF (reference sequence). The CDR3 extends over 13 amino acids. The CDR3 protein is CATSNGPSYEQYF. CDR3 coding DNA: TGTGCCACGTCGAACGGTCCCTCCTACGAGCAGTACTTC.

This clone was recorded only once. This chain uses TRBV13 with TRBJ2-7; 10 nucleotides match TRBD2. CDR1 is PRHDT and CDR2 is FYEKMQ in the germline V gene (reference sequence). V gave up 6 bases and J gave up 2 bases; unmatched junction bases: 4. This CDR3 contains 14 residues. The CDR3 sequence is CASRPAGGPYEQYF. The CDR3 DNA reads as TGTGCCAGCAGGCCAGCGGGGGGGCCCTACGAGCAGTACTTC.

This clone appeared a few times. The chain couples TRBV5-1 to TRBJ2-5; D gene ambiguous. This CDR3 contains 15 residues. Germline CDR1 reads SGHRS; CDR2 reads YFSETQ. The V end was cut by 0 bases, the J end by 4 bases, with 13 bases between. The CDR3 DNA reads TGCGCCAGCAGCTTGGTTCCGGACCTCAGAGAGACCCAGTACTTC. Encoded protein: CASSLVPDLRETQYF.

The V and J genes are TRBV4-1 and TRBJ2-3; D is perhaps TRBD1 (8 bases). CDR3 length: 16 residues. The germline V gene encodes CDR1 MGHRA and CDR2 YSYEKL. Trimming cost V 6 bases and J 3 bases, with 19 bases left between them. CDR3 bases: TGCGCCAGCAGTCCCTCAGGACAGGGAGGGACAGATACGCAGTATTTT. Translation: CASSPSGQGGTDTQYF.

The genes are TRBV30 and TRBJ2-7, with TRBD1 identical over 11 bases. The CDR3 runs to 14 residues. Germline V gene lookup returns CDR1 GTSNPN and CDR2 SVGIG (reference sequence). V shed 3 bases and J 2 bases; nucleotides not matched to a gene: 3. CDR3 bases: TGTGCCTGGAGGGGACAGGGGGTAACCTACGAGCAGTACTTC. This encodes CAWRGQGVTYEQYF.

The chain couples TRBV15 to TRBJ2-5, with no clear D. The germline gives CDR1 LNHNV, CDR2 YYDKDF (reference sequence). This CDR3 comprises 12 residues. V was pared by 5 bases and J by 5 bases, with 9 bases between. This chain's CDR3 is CATSRRWETQYF. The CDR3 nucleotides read TGTGCCACCAGCCGGCGGTGGGAGACCCAGTACTTC.

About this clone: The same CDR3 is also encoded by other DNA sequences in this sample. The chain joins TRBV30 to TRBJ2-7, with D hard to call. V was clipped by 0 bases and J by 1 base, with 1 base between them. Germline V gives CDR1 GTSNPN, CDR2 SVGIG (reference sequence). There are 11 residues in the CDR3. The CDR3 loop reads CAWSVSYEQYF. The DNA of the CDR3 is TGTGCCTGGAGTGTATCCTACGAGCAGTACTTC.

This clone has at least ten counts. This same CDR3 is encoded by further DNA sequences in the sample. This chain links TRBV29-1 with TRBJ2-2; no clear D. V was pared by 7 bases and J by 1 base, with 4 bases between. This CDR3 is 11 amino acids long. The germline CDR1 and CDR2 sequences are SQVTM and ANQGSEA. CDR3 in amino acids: CSGRNTGELFF. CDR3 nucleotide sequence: TGCAGCGGACGGAACACCGGGGAGCTGTTTTTT.

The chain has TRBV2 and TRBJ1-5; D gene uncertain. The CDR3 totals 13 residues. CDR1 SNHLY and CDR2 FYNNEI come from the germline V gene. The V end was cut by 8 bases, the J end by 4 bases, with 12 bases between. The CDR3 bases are TGTGCCAGCTGTGGGGATGAGAATCAGCCCCAGCATTTT. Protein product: CASCGDENQPQHF.

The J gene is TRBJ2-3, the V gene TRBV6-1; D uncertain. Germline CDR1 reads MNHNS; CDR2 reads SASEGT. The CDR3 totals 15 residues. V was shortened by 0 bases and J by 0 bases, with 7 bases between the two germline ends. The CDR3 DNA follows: TGTGCCAGCAGTGAAGCGGGGATTAGCACAGATACGCAGTATTTT. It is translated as CASSEAGISTDTQYF.

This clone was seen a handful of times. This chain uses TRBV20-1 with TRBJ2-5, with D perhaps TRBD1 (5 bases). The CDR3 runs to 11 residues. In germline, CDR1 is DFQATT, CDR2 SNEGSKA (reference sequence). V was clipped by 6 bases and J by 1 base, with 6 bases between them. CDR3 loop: CSADSQETQYF. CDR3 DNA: TGCAGTGCAGACAGCCAAGAGACCCAGTACTTC.

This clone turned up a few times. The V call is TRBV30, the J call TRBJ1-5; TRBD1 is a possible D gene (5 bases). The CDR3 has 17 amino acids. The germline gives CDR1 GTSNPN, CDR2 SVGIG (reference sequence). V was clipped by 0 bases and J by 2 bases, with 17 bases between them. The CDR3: CAWSVSVGRVGNQPQHF. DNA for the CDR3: TGTGCCTGGAGTGTTAGCGTGGGCAGGGTAGGCAATCAGCCCCAGCATTTT.

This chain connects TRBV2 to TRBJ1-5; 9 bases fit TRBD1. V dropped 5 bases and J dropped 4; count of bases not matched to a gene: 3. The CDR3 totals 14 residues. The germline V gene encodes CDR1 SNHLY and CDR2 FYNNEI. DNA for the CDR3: TGTGCCAGCAGTCCGGGACAGGGTAATCAGCCCCAGCATTTT. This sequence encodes CASSPGQGNQPQHF.

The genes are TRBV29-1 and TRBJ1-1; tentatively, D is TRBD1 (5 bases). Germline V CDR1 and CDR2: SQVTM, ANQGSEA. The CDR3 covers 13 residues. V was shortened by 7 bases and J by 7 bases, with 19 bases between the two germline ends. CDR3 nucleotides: TGCAGCGGCCGGAGGGGATGGGTGAGTGAAGCTTTCTTT. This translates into CSGRRGWVSEAFF.

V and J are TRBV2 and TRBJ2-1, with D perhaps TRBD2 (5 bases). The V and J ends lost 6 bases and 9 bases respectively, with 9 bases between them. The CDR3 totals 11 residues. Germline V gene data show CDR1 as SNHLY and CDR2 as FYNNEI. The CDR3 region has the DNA TGTGCCAGCAGATTGAGCGGTGAGCAGTTCTTC. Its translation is CASRLSGEQFF. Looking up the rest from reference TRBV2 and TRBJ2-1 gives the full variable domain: EPEVTQTPSHQVTQMGQEVILRCVPISNHLYFYWYRQILGQKVEFLVSFYNNEISEKSEIFDDQFSVERPDGSNFTLKIRSTKLEDSAMYFCASRLSGEQFFGPGTRLTVL.

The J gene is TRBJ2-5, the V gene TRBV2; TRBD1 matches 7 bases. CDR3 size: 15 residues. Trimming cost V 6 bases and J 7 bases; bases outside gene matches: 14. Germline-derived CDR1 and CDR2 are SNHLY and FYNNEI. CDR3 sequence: CASSGRTTGLGTQYF. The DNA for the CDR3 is TGTGCCAGCAGCGGCCGGACGACAGGGCTCGGGACCCAGTACTTC.

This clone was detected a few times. The CDR3 spells CASSKTTDKYYGYTF. The CDR3, as DNA: TGTGCCAGCAGCAAAACCACAGACAAATACTATGGCTACACCTTC. The chain carries TRBV21-1 and TRBJ1-2; the table's D call of TRBD1 was not tested on the DNA. TRBV21-1 is labeled a pseudogene. The CDR3 runs to 15 residues.

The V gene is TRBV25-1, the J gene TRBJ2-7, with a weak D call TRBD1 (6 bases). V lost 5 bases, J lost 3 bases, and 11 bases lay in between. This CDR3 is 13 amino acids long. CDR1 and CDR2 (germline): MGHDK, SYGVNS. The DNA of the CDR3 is TGTGCCAGCAGTCCCCCAGGGGTCTACGAGCAGTACTTC. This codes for CASSPPGVYEQYF.

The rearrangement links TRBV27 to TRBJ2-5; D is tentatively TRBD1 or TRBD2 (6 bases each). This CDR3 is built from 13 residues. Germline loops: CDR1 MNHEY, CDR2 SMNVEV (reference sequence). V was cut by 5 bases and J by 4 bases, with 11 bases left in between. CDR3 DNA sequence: TGTGCCAGCAGTAAACAGGGACTAGAGACCCAGTACTTC. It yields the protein CASSKQGLETQYF.

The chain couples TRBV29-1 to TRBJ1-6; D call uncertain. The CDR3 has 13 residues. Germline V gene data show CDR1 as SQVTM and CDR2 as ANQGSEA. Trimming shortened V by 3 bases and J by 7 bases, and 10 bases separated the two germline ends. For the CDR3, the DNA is TGCAGCGTTGAGGTACAACCCAATTCACCCCTCCACTTT. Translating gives CSVEVQPNSPLHF. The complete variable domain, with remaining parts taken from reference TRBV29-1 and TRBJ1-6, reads SAVISQKPSRDICQRGTSLTIQCQVDSQVTMMFWYRQQPGQSLTLIATANQGSEATYESGFVIDKFPISRPNLTFSTLTVSNMSPEDSSIYLCSVEVQPNSPLHFGNGTRLTVT.

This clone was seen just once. CDR3 loop: CASSSTGTVSYEQYF. CDR3 coding DNA: TGTGCCAGCAGTTCTACTGGGACAGTCTCCTACGAGCAGTACTTC. This sequence joins TRBV6-5 and TRBJ2-7, with 7 nucleotides matching TRBD1. CDR1 and CDR2 from the germline V gene are MNHEY and SVGAGI. Unmatched junction bases numbered 6, after V lost 4 bases and J lost 0 bases. The CDR3 spans 15 residues.

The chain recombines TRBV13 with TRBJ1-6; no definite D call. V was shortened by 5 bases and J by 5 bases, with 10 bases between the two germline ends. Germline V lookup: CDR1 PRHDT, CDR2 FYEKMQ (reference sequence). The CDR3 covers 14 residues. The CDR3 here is CASSMGSDNSPLHF. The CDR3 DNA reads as TGTGCCAGCAGCATGGGGAGCGATAATTCACCCCTCCACTTT.

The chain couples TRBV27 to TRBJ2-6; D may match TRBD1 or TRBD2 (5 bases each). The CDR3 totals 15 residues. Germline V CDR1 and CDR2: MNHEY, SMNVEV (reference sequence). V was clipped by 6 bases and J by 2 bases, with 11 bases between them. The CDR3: CASSRVGAGANVLTF. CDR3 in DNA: TGTGCCAGCAGCCGGGTGGGGGCTGGGGCCAACGTCCTGACTTTC.

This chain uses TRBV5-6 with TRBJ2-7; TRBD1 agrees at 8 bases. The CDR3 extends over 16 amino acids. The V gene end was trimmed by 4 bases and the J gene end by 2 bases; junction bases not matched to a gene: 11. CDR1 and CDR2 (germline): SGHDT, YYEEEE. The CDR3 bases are TGTGCCAGCAGCCATTACAGGACAGGGATGCCCTACGAGCAGTACTTC. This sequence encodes CASSHYRTGMPYEQYF.

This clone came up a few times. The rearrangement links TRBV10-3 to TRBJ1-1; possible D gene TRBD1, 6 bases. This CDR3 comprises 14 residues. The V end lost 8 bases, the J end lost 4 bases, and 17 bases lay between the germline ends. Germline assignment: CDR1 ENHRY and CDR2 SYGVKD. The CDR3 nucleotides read TGTGCCATCGTAGGGGGGAATGAACTCACTGAAGCTTTCTTT. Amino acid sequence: CAIVGGNELTEAFF.

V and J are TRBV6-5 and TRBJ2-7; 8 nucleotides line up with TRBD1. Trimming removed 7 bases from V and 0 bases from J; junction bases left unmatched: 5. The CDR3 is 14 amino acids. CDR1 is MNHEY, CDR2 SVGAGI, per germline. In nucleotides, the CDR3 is TGTGCCAGCACGAGGACAGGGCGCTCCTACGAGCAGTACTTC. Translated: CASTRTGRSYEQYF.

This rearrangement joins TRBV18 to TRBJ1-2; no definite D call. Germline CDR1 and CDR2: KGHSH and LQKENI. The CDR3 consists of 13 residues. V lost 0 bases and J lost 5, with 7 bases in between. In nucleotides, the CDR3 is TGTGCCAGCTCACCACCCTCACCGTATGGCTACACCTTC. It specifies CASSPPSPYGYTF.

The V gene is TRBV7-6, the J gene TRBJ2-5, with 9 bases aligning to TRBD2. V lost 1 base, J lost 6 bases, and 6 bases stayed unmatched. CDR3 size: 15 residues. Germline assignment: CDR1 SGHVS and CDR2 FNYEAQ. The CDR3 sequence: CASSLDASGAQTQYF. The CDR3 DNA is TGTGCCAGCAGCTTAGACGCTAGCGGGGCCCAGACCCAGTACTTC.

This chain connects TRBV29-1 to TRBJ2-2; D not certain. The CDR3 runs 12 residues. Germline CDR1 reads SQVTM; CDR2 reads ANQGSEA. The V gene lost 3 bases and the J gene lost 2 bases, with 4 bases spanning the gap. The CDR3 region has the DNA TGCAGCGTTGATGGAAACACCGGGGAGCTGTTTTTT. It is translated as CSVDGNTGELFF.

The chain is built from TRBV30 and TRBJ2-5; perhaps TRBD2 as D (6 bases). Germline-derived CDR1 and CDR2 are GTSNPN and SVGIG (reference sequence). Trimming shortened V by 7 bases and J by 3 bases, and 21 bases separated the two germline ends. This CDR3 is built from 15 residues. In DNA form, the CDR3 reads TGTGCCTCCGGCGGCGGGGCCTCAACGGAAGAGACCCAGTACTTC. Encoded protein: CASGGGASTEETQYF.

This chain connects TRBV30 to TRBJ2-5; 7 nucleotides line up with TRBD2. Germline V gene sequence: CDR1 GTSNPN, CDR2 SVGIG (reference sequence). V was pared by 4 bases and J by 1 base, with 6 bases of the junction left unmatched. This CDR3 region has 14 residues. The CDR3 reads CAWKKASGQETQYF. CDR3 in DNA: TGTGCCTGGAAAAAGGCTAGCGGCCAAGAGACCCAGTACTTC.